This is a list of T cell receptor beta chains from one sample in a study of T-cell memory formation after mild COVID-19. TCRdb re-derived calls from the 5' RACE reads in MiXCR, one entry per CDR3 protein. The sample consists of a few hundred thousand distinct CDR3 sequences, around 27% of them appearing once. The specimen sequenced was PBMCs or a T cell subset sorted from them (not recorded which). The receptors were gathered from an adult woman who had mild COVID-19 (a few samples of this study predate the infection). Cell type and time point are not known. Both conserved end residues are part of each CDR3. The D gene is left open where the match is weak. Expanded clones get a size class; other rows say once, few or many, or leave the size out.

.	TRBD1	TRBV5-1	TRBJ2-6	TGCGCCAGCGGGACAGTCCCCTCTGGGGCCAACGTCCTGACTTTC	CASGTVPSGANVLTF
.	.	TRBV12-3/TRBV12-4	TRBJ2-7	TGTGCCAGCGCGAAAGAAGACTGGTACGAGCAGTACTTC	CASAKEDWYEQYF
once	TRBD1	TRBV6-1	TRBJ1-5	TGTGCCAGCAGTTTGGGACAGCCATTAAATCAGCCCCAGCATTTT	CASSLGQPLNQPQHF
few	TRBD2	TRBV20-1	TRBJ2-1	TGCAGTGCTAGATCCAGCGGGATTGGTAATGAGCAGTTCTTC	CSARSSGIGNEQFF
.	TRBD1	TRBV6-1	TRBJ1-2	TGTGCCAGCAGTATGGACAGGGGAGACGGCTACACCTTC	CASSMDRGDGYTF
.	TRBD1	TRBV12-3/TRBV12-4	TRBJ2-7	TGTGCCAGCAGGGGAACTACCGGGACAGGGTTTTTCTACGAGCAGTACTTC	CASRGTTGTGFFYEQYF
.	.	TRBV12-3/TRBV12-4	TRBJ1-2	TGTGCCAGCAGTTTAGGCTCAGGGTTTCGCGGCTACACCTTC	CASSLGSGFRGYTF
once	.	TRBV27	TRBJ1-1	TGTGCCAGCACGCAGGGGAAGTATTCCACTGAAGCTTTCTTT	CASTQGKYSTEAFF
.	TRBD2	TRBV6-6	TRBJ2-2	TGTGCCAGCAGTTACTCCGTTAGCGGGGGGATGAACACCGGGGAGCTGTTTTTT	CASSYSVSGGMNTGELFF
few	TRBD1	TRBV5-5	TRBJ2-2	TGTGCCAGCAGCCAGGGGACAGGGGGCGCGAACACCGGGGAGCTGTTTTTT	CASSQGTGGANTGELFF
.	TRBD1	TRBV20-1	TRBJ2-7	TGCAGTGCTAGGGACGCGCAGGGGGCGAACGAGCAGTACTTC	CSARDAQGANEQYF
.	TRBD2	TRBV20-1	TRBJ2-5	TGCAGTGCTCCCGGGACTAGCGGGAGGGCCCCCCAAGAGACCCAGTACTTC	CSAPGTSGRAPQETQYF
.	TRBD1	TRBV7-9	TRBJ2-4	TGTGCCAGCAGCCCAGGGACAGTACTAGCCAAAAACATTCAGTACTTC	CASSPGTVLAKNIQYF
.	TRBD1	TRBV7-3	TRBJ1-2	TGTGCCAGCAGCCCTACGCCGGGACAGGAAGACGGCTACACCTTC	CASSPTPGQEDGYTF
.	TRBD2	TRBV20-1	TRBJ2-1	TGCAGTGCTAGCCCTGCCTTAGGGACTAGCGGGAGTGGGGACAATGAGCAGTTCTTC	CSASPALGTSGSGDNEQFF
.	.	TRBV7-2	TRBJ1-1	TGTGCCAGCAGCTTTCGATCTTTACAGGAGGGTGGAGCTTTCTTT	CASSFRSLQEGGAFF
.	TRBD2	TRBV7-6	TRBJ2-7	TGTGCCAGCAGCTTAGTTTCGTTCGCGGGGGCCTACGAGCAGTACTTC	CASSLVSFAGAYEQYF
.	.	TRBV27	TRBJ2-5	TGTGCCAGCAGCCCTGGAAGAGCCCAGTACTTC	CASSPGRAQYF
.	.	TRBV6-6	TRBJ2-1	TGTGCCAGCAGTCGACCGAATAGCGTGATCCACAATGAGCAGTTCTTC	CASSRPNSVIHNEQFF
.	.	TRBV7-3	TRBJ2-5	TGTGCCAGCAGCCGAATCGGGGGAGAGACCCAGTACTTC	CASSRIGGETQYF
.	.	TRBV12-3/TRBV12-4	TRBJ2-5	TGTGCCAGCAGTTTATTTGTTGGAGGCGGTCAAGAGACCCAGTACTTC	CASSLFVGGGQETQYF
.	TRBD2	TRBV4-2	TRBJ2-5	TGTGCCAGCAGCTTCAGCGGGGGGGCCATAGAGACCCAGTACTTC	CASSFSGGAIETQYF
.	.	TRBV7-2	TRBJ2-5	TGTGCCAGCAGCCTCGACCGACTCCGGTACCAAGAGACCCAGTACTTC	CASSLDRLRYQETQYF
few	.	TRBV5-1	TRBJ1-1	TGCGCCAGGAGGTCGAGGGCCGCACCCGAAGCTTTCTTT	CARRSRAAPEAFF
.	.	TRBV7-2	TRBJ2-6	TGTGCCAGCCGGGGGCCCACTGGGGCCAACGTCCTGACTTTC	CASRGPTGANVLTF
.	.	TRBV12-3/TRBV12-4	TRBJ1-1	TGTGCCAGCTCCCACGGTGGGTCCTCGAACACTGAAGCTTTCTTT	CASSHGGSSNTEAFF
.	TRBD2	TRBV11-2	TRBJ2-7	TGTGCCAGCAGCACGGGACTAGCGACCTACGAGCAGTACTTC	CASSTGLATYEQYF
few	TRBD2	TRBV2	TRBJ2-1	TGTGCCACCGGGACTAGCGGGGGTCTAGGTGAGCAGTTCTTC	CATGTSGGLGEQFF
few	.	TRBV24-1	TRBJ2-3	TGTGCCACCAGTGATTCCTGGGGAGTTGCGGGAGATACGCAGTATTTT	CATSDSWGVAGDTQYF
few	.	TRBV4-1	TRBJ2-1	TGCGCCAGCAGCCCAGAGCAGGGGGGGGCTCGCAATGAGCAGTTCTTC	CASSPEQGGARNEQFF
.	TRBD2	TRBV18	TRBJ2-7	TGTGCCAGCTCACCTAGTGGGACTAGCGGGCCCTCCTACGAGCAGTACTTC	CASSPSGTSGPSYEQYF
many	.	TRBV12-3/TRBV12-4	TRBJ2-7	TGTGCCAGCAGCCCGGGACTGTACGTGAAGCAGTACTTC	CASSPGLYVKQYF
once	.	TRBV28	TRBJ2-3	TGTGCCAGTTCGACAGGTGGCACAGATACGCAGTATTTT	CASSTGGTDTQYF
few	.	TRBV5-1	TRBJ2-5	TGCGCCAGCAGCCTCCTCCTTCGGCAGGGACGGGTGAAAGAGACCCAGTACTTC	CASSLLLRQGRVKETQYF
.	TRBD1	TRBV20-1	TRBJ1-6	TGCAGTGCCATGACAGGGGGGTCCTATAATTCACCCCTCCACTTT	CSAMTGGSYNSPLHF
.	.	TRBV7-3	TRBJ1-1	TGTGCCAGCAGCCACTCAGGGTCGAACACTGAAGCTTTCTTT	CASSHSGSNTEAFF
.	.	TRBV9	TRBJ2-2	TGTGCCAGCAGCGGTCAGAACACCGGGGAGCTGTTTTTT	CASSGQNTGELFF
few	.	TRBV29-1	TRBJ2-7	TGCAGCGTTGAAGATCGGTCGCGGGGTAGCTACGAGCAGTACTTC	CSVEDRSRGSYEQYF
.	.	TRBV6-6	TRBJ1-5	TGTGCCAGCAGTTACTCAGTAATGGGTCCAGACCAGCCCCAGCATTTT	CASSYSVMGPDQPQHF
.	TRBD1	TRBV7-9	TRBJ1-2	TGTGCCAGCAGCCGGGACAGGGGACCTTATGGCTACACCTTC	CASSRDRGPYGYTF
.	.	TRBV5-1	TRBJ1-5	TGCGCCAGCAGTAGTGAAATGTGGACCTACCTTAGCAATCAGCCCCAGCATTTT	CASSSEMWTYLSNQPQHF
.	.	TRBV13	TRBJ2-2	TGTGCCAGCAGCCCACATCCCGGGGAGCTGTTTTTT	CASSPHPGELFF
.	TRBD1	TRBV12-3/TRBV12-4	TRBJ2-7	TGTGCCAGCAGCAAAGGGACAGGGAGCCACGAGCAGTACTTC	CASSKGTGSHEQYF
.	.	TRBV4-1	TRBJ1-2	TGCGCCAGCAGCCAAGCAAAGCCAGGAGGTGGCTACACCTTC	CASSQAKPGGGYTF
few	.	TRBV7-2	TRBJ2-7	TGTGCCAGCAGCTTATACGCGGGGGCAGCGAGCTCCTACGAGCAGTACTTC	CASSLYAGAASSYEQYF
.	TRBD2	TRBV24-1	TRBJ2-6	TGTGCCACCAGTGATGGGACTAGCGGGAACCCTGGGGCCAACGTCCTGACTTTC	CATSDGTSGNPGANVLTF
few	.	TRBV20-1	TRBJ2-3	TGCAGTGCTAGAGGTAGCGGCCTCCTAGATACGCAGTATTTT	CSARGSGLLDTQYF
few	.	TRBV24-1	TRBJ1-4	TGTGCCACCAGTGATCCCGGGGAAGGCGGCGAAAAACTGTTTTTT	CATSDPGEGGEKLFF
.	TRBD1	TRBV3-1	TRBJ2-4	TGTGCCAGCAGCCAAGATAGGACAGGGAGAAAACCCAAAAACATTCAGTACTTC	CASSQDRTGRKPKNIQYF
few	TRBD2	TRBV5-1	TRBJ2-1	TGCGCCAGCAGCTTGGATACAGCGGGAAAGTCGCAGTTCTTC	CASSLDTAGKSQFF
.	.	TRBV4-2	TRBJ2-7	TGTGCCAGCAGCCAGTCTGGGGCAGCCCTCTACGAGCAGTACTTC	CASSQSGAALYEQYF
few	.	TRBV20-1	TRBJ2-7	TGCAGTGCTTCCTCGGGCGGGGACCACGAGCAGTACTTC	CSASSGGDHEQYF
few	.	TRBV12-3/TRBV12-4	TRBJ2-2	TGTGCCAGCAGTTTATTCGGTCCGGGGATCGGGGAGCTGTTTTTT	CASSLFGPGIGELFF
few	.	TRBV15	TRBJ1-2	TGTGCCACCAGCAGAGATCCACGGCTCGGTTGGGGAGCTAACTATGGCTACACCTTC	CATSRDPRLGWGANYGYTF